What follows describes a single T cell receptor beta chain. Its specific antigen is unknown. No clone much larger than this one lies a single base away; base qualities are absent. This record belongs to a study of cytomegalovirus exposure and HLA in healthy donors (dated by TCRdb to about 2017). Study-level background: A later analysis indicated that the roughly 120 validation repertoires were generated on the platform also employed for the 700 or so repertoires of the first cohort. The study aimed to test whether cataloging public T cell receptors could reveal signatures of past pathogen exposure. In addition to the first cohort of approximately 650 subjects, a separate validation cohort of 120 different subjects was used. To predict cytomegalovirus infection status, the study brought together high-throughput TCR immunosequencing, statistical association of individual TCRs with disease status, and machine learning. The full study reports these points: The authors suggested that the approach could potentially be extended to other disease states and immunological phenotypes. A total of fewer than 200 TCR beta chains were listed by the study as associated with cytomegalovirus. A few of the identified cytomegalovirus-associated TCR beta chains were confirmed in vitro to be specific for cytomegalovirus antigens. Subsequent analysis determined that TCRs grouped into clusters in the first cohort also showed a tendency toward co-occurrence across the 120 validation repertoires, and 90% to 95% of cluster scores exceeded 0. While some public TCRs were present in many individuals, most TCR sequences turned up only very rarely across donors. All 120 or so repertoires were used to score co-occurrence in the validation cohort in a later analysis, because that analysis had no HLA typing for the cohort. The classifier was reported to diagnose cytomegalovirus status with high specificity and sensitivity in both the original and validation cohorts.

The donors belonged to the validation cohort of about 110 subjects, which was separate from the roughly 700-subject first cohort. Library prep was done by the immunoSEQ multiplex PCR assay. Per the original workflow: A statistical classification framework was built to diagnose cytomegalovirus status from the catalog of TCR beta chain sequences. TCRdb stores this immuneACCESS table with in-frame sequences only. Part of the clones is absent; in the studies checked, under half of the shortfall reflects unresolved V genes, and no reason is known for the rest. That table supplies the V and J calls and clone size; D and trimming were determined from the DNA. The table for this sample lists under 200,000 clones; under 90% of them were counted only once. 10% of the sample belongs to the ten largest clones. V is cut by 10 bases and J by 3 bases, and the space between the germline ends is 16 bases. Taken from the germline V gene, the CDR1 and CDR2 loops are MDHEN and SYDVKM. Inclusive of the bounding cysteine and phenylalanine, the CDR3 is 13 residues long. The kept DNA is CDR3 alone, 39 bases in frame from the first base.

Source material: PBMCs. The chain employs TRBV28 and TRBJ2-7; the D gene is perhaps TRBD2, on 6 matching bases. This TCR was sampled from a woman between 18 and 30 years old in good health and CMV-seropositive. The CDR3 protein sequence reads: CATMGLNLYEQYF. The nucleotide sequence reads TGTGCCACCATGGGACTCAACCTCTACGAGCAGTACTTC.